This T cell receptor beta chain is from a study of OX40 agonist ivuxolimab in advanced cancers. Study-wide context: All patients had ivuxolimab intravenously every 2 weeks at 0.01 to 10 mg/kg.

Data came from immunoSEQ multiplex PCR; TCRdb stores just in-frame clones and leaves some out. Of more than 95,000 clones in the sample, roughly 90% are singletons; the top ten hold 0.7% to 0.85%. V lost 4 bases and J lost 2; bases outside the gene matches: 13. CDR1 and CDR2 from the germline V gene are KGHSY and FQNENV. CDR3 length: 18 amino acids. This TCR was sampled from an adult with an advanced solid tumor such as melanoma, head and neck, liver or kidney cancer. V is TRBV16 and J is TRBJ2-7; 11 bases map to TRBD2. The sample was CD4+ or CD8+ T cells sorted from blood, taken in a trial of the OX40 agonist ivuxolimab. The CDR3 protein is CASSRSGTSGPTAYEQYF. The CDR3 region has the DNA TGTGCCAGCAGCCGTTCCGGGACTAGCGGCCCGACCGCCTACGAGCAGTACTTC. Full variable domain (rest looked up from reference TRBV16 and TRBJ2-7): GEEVAQTPKHLVRGEGQKAKLYCAPIKGHSYVFWYQQVLKNEFKFLISFQNENVFDETGMPKERFSAKCLPNSPCSLEIQATKLEDSAVYFCASSRSGTSGPTAYEQYFGPGTRLTVT.